A selection of T cell receptor beta chains follows, all from one sample in a study of T cell changes during pregnancy in multiple sclerosis. TCRdb's copy holds only in-frame clones and misses some; the assay was immunoSEQ multiplex PCR. The table lists approximately 69,000 clones, 91% of them singletons, with roughly 0.3% in the top ten. The sample here was CD4+ T cells from peripheral blood mononuclear cells, taken in the third trimester of pregnancy. The source of these receptors is a female donor in good health, enrolled as a control in a pregnancy study. Each CDR3 is given with its conserved first and last residue. Each record gives: D gene, J gene, V gene, clone size, CDR3 protein, CDR3 DNA. D genes are given only for firm matches. Some rows mark clone size as missing; the rest say once, few, many or name a class of expanded clone.

>-|TRBJ1-5|TRBV29-1|-
CSVADGINQPQHF
TGCAGCGTAGCGGACGGTATTAATCAGCCCCAGCATTTT
>-|TRBJ2-5|TRBV7-2|-
CASSSVWGVQETQYF
TGTGCCAGCAGCTCGGTTTGGGGGGTCCAAGAGACCCAGTACTTC
>TRBD1|TRBJ1-6|TRBV7-2|few
CASSGLPGQAFFGVTLHF
TGTGCCAGCAGCGGATTACCGGGACAGGCCTTCTTTGGGGTGACCCTCCACTTT
>TRBD2|TRBJ2-3|TRBV29-1|-
CSVHRVIAGGLSTDTQYF
TGCAGCGTTCATAGAGTTATAGCGGGGGGACTTAGCACAGATACGCAGTATTTT
>-|TRBJ1-4|TRBV6-1|-
CASSEDLRIRGADEKLFF
TGTGCCAGCAGTGAAGATTTGAGAATTCGGGGGGCGGATGAAAAACTGTTTTTT
>-|TRBJ1-4|TRBV5-1|-
CASSLNGAGEKLFF
TGCGCCAGCAGCTTGAATGGGGCTGGGGAAAAACTGTTTTTT
>-|TRBJ1-3|TRBV10-3|-
CAINRQASSGNTIYF
TGTGCCATCAATCGACAGGCTAGCTCTGGAAACACCATATATTTT
>-|TRBJ1-4|TRBV4-3|-
CASSQVLGYEKLFF
TGCGCCAGCAGCCAAGTTCTAGGATACGAAAAACTGTTTTTT
>-|TRBJ2-1|TRBV7-2|-
CASSLDGGNNEQFF
TGTGCCAGCAGCTTGGACGGAGGCAACAATGAGCAGTTCTTC
>-|TRBJ1-2|TRBV19|-
CASSPRQATNYGYTF
TGTGCCAGTAGTCCTCGACAGGCTACTAACTATGGCTACACCTTC
>TRBD1|TRBJ2-2|TRBV7-2|-
CASSHGQGTIKIGELFF
TGTGCCAGCAGCCATGGACAGGGGACTATTAAAATCGGGGAGCTGTTTTTT
>-|TRBJ2-3|TRBV5-4|few
CASSSSDTQYF
TGTGCCAGCAGCTCCTCAGATACGCAGTATTTT
>-|TRBJ2-1|TRBV2|-
CASTPSSYNEQFF
TGTGCCAGCACCCCTAGTTCCTACAATGAGCAGTTCTTC
>-|TRBJ1-2|TRBV19|-
CASSIPVGGYTF
TGTGCCAGTAGTATCCCGGTCGGGGGCTACACCTTC
>-|TRBJ1-5|TRBV6-5|-
CASRRGKDQPQHF
TGTGCCAGCCGGCGGGGGAAAGATCAGCCCCAGCATTTT
>-|TRBJ1-3|TRBV2|-
CASSGQISGNTIYF
TGTGCCAGCAGTGGGCAGATCTCTGGAAACACCATATATTTT
>TRBD1|TRBJ2-5|TRBV9|-
CASSVGQGARETQYF
TGTGCCAGCAGCGTTGGACAGGGGGCGCGGGAGACCCAGTACTTC
>-|TRBJ1-2|TRBV4-1|once
CASSQTRNYGYTF
TGCGCCAGCAGCCAAACACGTAACTATGGCTACACCTTC
>TRBD1|TRBJ1-2|TRBV5-6|once
CASSPGQGYGYTF
TGTGCCAGCAGCCCTGGACAGGGCTATGGCTACACCTTC
>TRBD1|TRBJ1-1|TRBV11-1|-
CASSLGTGRITEAFF
TGTGCCAGCAGCTTAGGGACAGGAAGGATCACTGAAGCTTTCTTT
>-|TRBJ1-5|TRBV19|-
CATSEVTGGRQPQHF
TGTGCCACCTCGGAGGTCACGGGAGGTCGGCAGCCCCAGCATTTT
>-|TRBJ1-2|TRBV5-1|once
CASSGGGNTNYGYTF
TGCGCCAGCAGCGGGGGGGGGAATACTAACTATGGCTACACCTTC
>-|TRBJ2-5|TRBV30|-
CAWTGQALAKAQYF
TGTGCCTGGACTGGACAGGCCCTAGCGAAGGCCCAGTACTTC
>-|TRBJ1-1|TRBV7-3|-
CASSLTGPGTEAFF
TGTGCCAGCAGCTTAACGGGGCCGGGCACTGAAGCTTTCTTT
>-|TRBJ2-7|TRBV7-3|-
CASSAQEGATYEQYF
TGTGCCAGCAGCGCTCAAGAAGGGGCTACCTACGAGCAGTACTTC
>-|TRBJ1-1|TRBV9|-
CASSVAGQLNTEAFF
TGTGCCAGCAGCGTAGCTGGACAGCTAAACACTGAAGCTTTCTTT
>-|TRBJ1-3|TRBV7-2|-
CASSLDAGSGNTIYF
TGTGCCAGCAGCTTAGATGCAGGGTCAGGAAACACCATATATTTT
>-|TRBJ1-4|TRBV7-9|-
CASSLGGRGNEKLFF
TGTGCCAGCAGCTTAGGTGGCAGGGGTAATGAAAAACTGTTTTTT
>TRBD1|TRBJ2-2|TRBV5-4|-
CASSGTGVAGELFF
TGTGCCAGCAGCGGGACAGGGGTGGCCGGGGAGCTGTTTTTT